The 15 T cell receptor beta chains in this list originate from one sample, sequenced in a study of regulatory T cells in long-lasting Graves disease. Sequencing libraries for TCR beta were prepared with iRepertoire HTBI primers and Arm-PCR of CDR3 regions. TCRdb recomputed calls from the multiplex PCR reads with MiXCR, one row per CDR3 protein. The sample includes 400,000 to 500,000 distinct CDR3 sequences, 16% seen only once; the top ten take 20% to 25%. Described time point: newly diagnosed GD, antithyroid drugs for less than 3 months. There was RNA extracted from PBMCs, and the TCR library was made from it. This sample was shared with a second study, whose subject was T cells in Graves' hyperthyroidism and ophthalmopathy.

Source: peripheral blood mononuclear cells (PBMCs), taken at new diagnosis, from a patient treated with antithyroid drugs. The receptors were gathered from a woman younger than 35 with Graves disease.

This clonotype was counted once. This chain uses TRBV7-2 with TRBJ2-1, with 10 bases matching TRBD2. The CDR3 sequence is 15 residues long. V shed 3 bases, J shed 10 bases, and the junction held 9 bases outside the gene matches. Germline V lookup: CDR1 SGHTA, CDR2 FQGNSA. Here the CDR3 DNA reads TGTGCCAGCAGCTTTAGCGGGAGGACTCAACAGGAGCAGTTCTTC. Its protein product is CASSFSGRTQQEQFF.

This clonotype was seen repeatedly, ten times or more. The genes are TRBV20-1 and TRBJ1-2; TRBD1 aligns across 9 bases. This CDR3 contains 12 residues. The junction had 4 bases not matched to a gene; V was cut back by 6 bases and J by 5 bases. The germline V gene has CDR1 DFQATT and CDR2 SNEGSKA (reference sequence). CDR3 region: CSARDRVYGYTF. As DNA, the CDR3 is TGCAGTGCCCGGGACAGGGTATATGGCTACACCTTC.

The V gene is TRBV6-2 or TRBV6-3, the J gene TRBJ2-2; tentatively, D is TRBD2 (6 bases). Trimming stripped 5 bases from V and 1 base from J, with 17 bases between. Germline CDR1 MNHEY, CDR2 SVGEGT. This CDR3 is built from 17 residues. The CDR3 reads CASSEYSGRWNTGELFF. The CDR3 nucleotides are TGTGCCAGCAGTGAATACTCCGGGAGATGGAACACCGGGGAGCTGTTTTTT.

In this sample, this clonotype turned up many times. The chain combines TRBV28 with TRBJ2-3; the D is unclear. The germline gives CDR1 MDHEN, CDR2 SYDVKM. CDR3 length: 14 residues. The V and J ends lost 1 base and 2 bases respectively, with 7 bases between them. CDR3 residues: CASSLSEITDTQYF. The CDR3 DNA reads TGTGCCAGCAGTTTATCCGAAATCACAGATACGCAGTATTTT.

This chain links TRBV2 with TRBJ1-1; 7 nucleotides align to TRBD1. The V gene end was trimmed by 8 bases and the J gene end by 4 bases; junction bases not matched to a gene: 13. This CDR3 has 15 residues. The germline CDR1 and CDR2 sequences are SNHLY and FYNNEI. CDR3 in amino acids: CASGLRGMGTTEAFF. The CDR3 DNA is TGTGCCAGCGGCCTCAGGGGGATGGGAACCACTGAAGCTTTCTTT.

This clonotype has at least ten counts. The chain couples TRBV6-2 or TRBV6-3 to TRBJ2-1; 8 positions match TRBD2. V trimming: 2 bases; J trimming: 9 bases; junction bases outside the gene matches: 12. The germline V gene encodes CDR1 MNHEY and CDR2 SVGEGT. The CDR3 sequence is 16 residues long. Here the CDR3 DNA reads TGTGCCAGCAGTTACGGATTCGGGAGGGCGGGGGCTGAGCAGTTCTTC. Protein: CASSYGFGRAGAEQFF.

Comment on this clonotype: This clone may be a read error of a much larger clone one base away. The missing conserved phenylalanine or tryptophan at the end of this CDR3 makes a read error likely. CDR3 amino acids: CASSSYGLAAFDEQFS. CDR3 in DNA: TGTGCCAGCAGTTCCTATGGTCTAGCGGCCTTTGATGAGCAGTTCTCC. The genes are TRBV12-3 or TRBV12-4 and TRBJ2-1; 7 bases fit TRBD2. The CDR3 length is 16 residues. V lost 4 bases to trimming and J lost 8 bases; unmatched junction nucleotides: 14.

This clonotype has at least ten counts. The J gene is TRBJ2-3, the V gene TRBV27; a possible D gene is TRBD1 (8 bases). Germline V gene data show CDR1 as MNHEY and CDR2 as SMNVEV (reference sequence). Trimming shortened V by 5 bases and J by 2 bases, and 17 bases separated the two germline ends. This CDR3 contains 16 residues. The CDR3 region has the DNA TGTGCCAGCAGTCGAAGGACAGGGAGGGCCACAGATACGCAGTATTTT. Translated: CASSRRTGRATDTQYF.

The table lists this clonotype with many counts. J is TRBJ1-2 and V is TRBV6-1, with TRBD1 matching 8 bases. The germline CDR1 and CDR2 sequences are MNHNS and SASEGT. V gave up 6 bases and J gave up 5 bases; unmatched junction bases: 8. This CDR3 comprises 14 residues. CDR3 sequence (DNA): TGTGCCAGCAGCCCGGACAGGGCTCATTATGGCTACACCTTC. Translating it yields CASSPDRAHYGYTF.

This clonotype was seen at least ten times. This chain connects TRBV28 to TRBJ2-2, with D possibly called TRBD1 or TRBD2 (5 bases each). Trimming stripped 7 bases from V and 8 bases from J, with 17 bases between. The CDR3 totals 14 residues. Germline values: CDR1 MDHEN, CDR2 SYDVKM. CDR3 loop: CASIDGTAAGELFF. DNA for the CDR3: TGTGCCAGCATCGACGGGACCGCGGCGGGGGAGCTGTTTTTT.

This clonotype was seen many times. The V gene is TRBV11-3, the J gene TRBJ2-5, with D possibly matching TRBD2 (6 bases). Trimming took off 4 bases at V and 1 base at J, with 7 bases between the two ends. The CDR3 sequence is 13 residues long. The germline CDR1 and CDR2 sequences are SGHNT and YENEEA. The CDR3 sequence is CASSSTSQETQYF. The DNA of the CDR3 is TGTGCCAGCAGCTCGACTAGCCAAGAGACCCAGTACTTC.

The table lists this clonotype with many counts. This chain connects TRBV20-1 to TRBJ2-5, with 13 bases aligning to TRBD2. V shed 6 bases and J 4 bases; nucleotides not matched to a gene: 11. Per the germline V gene, CDR1 is DFQATT and CDR2 is SNEGSKA (reference sequence). The CDR3 has 16 amino acids. The CDR3 region has the DNA TGCAGTGCAGGAGGACTAGCGGGAGTCTACGGAGAGACCCAGTACTTC. Translation gives CSAGGLAGVYGETQYF.

This sequence joins TRBV7-6 and TRBJ2-2; a possible D gene is TRBD1 (6 bases). Trimming cost V 5 bases and J 5 bases, with 18 bases left between them. Germline CDR1 is SGHVS and CDR2 is FNYEAQ. The CDR3 has 16 residues. The CDR3, as DNA: TGTGCCAGCAGCCCCTCCGGGACAACCCTTACCGGGGAGCTGTTTTTT. Amino acid sequence: CASSPSGTTLTGELFF.

This clonotype appeared many times. The V call is TRBV2, the J call TRBJ2-1; 8 nucleotides line up with TRBD2. V was clipped by 6 bases and J by 9 bases; unmatched bases: 10. Germline-derived CDR1 and CDR2 are SNHLY and FYNNEI. The CDR3 has 14 residues. The CDR3 coding sequence is TGTGCCAGCAGCGAGGCGACTAGCGCCTTTGAGCAGTTCTTC. Encoded protein: CASSEATSAFEQFF.

CDR3 in DNA: TGTGCCAGCTCACCACCGGGGTACTCTGGAAACACCATATATTTT. This sequence encodes CASSPPGYSGNTIYF. The chain joins TRBV18 to TRBJ1-3; no clear D. The CDR3 runs to 15 residues. Germline CDR1 KGHSH, CDR2 LQKENI. Trimming stripped 0 bases from V and 0 bases from J, with 6 bases between.